Listed here are 3 T cell receptor beta chains from one sample, sequenced in a study of radiation and T cells in renal cell carcinoma. This sample's treatment: treatment-naive control, cytoreductive nephrectomy. The table came from immunoSEQ multiplex PCR; TCRdb's copy has only in-frame clones and leaves some out. The sample shows about 10,000 clones, over 50% of them seen only once. Source: tumor tissue, taken from a patient whose treatment was nephrectomy without radiotherapy. The receptors stem from a man aged 35-49 years with renal cell carcinoma.

The chain carries TRBV7-9 and TRBJ1-6; D gene uncertain. Trimming removed 1 base at V and 7 bases at J, with 2 bases between. The CDR3 is made up of 12 amino acids. The germline gives CDR1 SEHNR, CDR2 FQNEAQ (reference sequence). The CDR3 spells CASSLGNSPLHF. DNA for the CDR3: TGTGCCAGCAGCTTAGGGAATTCACCCCTCCACTTT.

CDR3: CASSKGRVRADEQYF. In DNA, the CDR3 is TGTGCCAGCAGCAAAGGGAGAGTCAGGGCAGACGAGCAGTACTTC. This chain links TRBV21-1 with TRBJ2-7; TRBD1 reflects the table's D call only, with no check against the DNA. TRBV21-1 is a pseudogene segment. There are 15 residues in the CDR3.

The chain recombines TRBV2 with TRBJ2-4; 9 bases map to TRBD2. The CDR3 is 19 residues long. Germline V lookup: CDR1 SNHLY, CDR2 FYNNEI. The ends lost 4 bases at V and 0 bases at J; junction bases unmatched: 13. In DNA form, the CDR3 reads TGTGCCAGCAGTGCTTTAGCGGGAGAGTTTTCAGAAGCCAAAAACATTCAGTACTTC. Translating it yields CASSALAGEFSEAKNIQYF.